This entry lists 32 T cell receptor beta chains sequenced from one sample in a study of graft-versus-host responses after intestinal transplantation. Their specific antigens are unknown. Sequencing used immunoSEQ multiplex PCR; TCRdb keeps in-frame clones, though not all of them. This table has 130,000 or so clones, 92% appearing once. The sequencing used unstimulated CD4+ T cells sorted from spleen or lymph node cells, collected before intestinal transplant. Source of these receptors: a human donor who received an intestinal transplant.

The sample holds one count of this clone. For the CDR3, the DNA is TGTGCCAGCTCACCAAAGCTCGTTGACAGACCTGAAGCTTTCTTT. It specifies CASSPKLVDRPEAFF. V and J are TRBV18 and TRBJ1-1; perhaps TRBD1 as D (5 bases). This CDR3 is 15 amino acids long. V was shortened by 2 bases and J by 6 bases, with 16 bases between the two germline ends. Per germline, CDR1 KGHSH and CDR2 LQKENI. The whole variable domain, remainder taken from reference TRBV18 and TRBJ1-1, is NAGVMQNPRHLVRRRGQEARLRCSPMKGHSHVYWYRQLPEEGLKFMVYLQKENIIDESGMPKERFSAEFPKEGPSILRIQQVVRGDSAAYFCASSPKLVDRPEAFFGQGTRLTVV.

In the case of this clone: At the DNA level, this CDR3 is encoded by other sequences in the same sample as well. Written as DNA, the CDR3 is TGTGCCAGCAGCTTAAGGCGGGGGAATGAGCAGTTCTTC. Protein sequence: CASSLRRGNEQFF. The V and J genes are TRBV7-2 and TRBJ2-1, with 7 bases lining up with TRBD2. The J segment lost 7 bases and the V segment lost 2 bases, leaving 2 bases of the junction unmatched. The CDR3 totals 13 residues. The V gene's germline CDR1 is SGHTA and CDR2 FQGNSA. The full variable domain, its missing parts supplied by reference TRBV7-2 and TRBJ2-1, is GAGVSQSPSNKVTEKGKDVELRCDPISGHTALYWYRQSLGQGLEFLIYFQGNSAPDKSGLPSDRFSAERTGGSVSTLTIQRTQQEDSAVYLCASSLRRGNEQFFGPGTRLTVL.

Notes on this clone: At one end the junction does not follow the germline gene, possibly because of a read error. Other nucleotide sequences in the sample specify the same CDR3. J is TRBJ2-2 and V is TRBV18; 9 bases are shared with TRBD1. The germline CDR1 and CDR2 sequences are KGHSH and LQKENI. The CDR3 has 15 residues. CDR3 in amino acids: CASSPGQGNTGELFF. CDR3 sequence (DNA): TGTGCCAGTTCACCGGGACAGGGGAACACCGGGGAGCTGTTTTTT.

Here the CDR3 DNA reads TGTGCCAGCAGTTTATTCGGTAGGACAGTTAATTCACCCCTCCACTTT. This gives the protein CASSLFGRTVNSPLHF. The V call is TRBV27, the J call TRBJ1-6; tentative D call: TRBD1 (6 bases). V was pared by 1 base and J by 6 bases, with 13 bases between. Per the germline V gene, CDR1 is MNHEY and CDR2 is SMNVEV (reference sequence). The CDR3 is 16 amino acids.

The rearrangement joins TRBV10-1 to TRBJ1-5; D gene unclear. The CDR3 contains 13 residues. The V and J ends lost 0 bases and 7 bases respectively, with 7 bases between them. Germline values: CDR1 WNHNN, CDR2 SYGVQD (reference sequence). The DNA for the CDR3 is TGCGCCAGCAGTGAGTCGCCGGGGCAGCCCCAGCATTTT. It translates to CASSESPGQPQHF.

This clone has only one observation. This rearrangement joins TRBV7-9 to TRBJ2-7; a possible D gene is TRBD2 (6 bases). CDR3 size: 14 residues. V lost 6 bases, J lost 3 bases, and 15 bases lay in between. CDR1 and CDR2 (germline): SEHNR, FQNEAQ (reference sequence). CDR3 region: CASRQAGGDYEQYF. CDR3 DNA sequence: TGTGCCAGCAGACAAGCGGGCGGGGACTACGAGCAGTACTTC.

This chain joins TRBV2 and TRBJ2-7; 12 bases match TRBD2. The V and J ends lost 8 bases and 5 bases, in that order; junction bases with no gene match: 4. This CDR3 region has 13 residues. Germline CDR1 SNHLY, CDR2 FYNNEI. The CDR3, as DNA: TGTGCCAGCGGACTAGCGGGAAGAAACGAGCAGTACTTC. It codes for CASGLAGRNEQYF. Combining the CDR3 with reference TRBV2 and TRBJ2-7 gives the whole variable domain EPEVTQTPSHQVTQMGQEVILRCVPISNHLYFYWYRQILGQKVEFLVSFYNNEISEKSEIFDDQFSVERPDGSNFTLKIRSTKLEDSAMYFCASGLAGRNEQYFGPGTRLTVT.

The rearrangement links TRBV14 to TRBJ2-7; the D gene is possibly TRBD1 (6 bases). Germline V gene lookup returns CDR1 SGHDN and CDR2 FVKESK. The CDR3 runs to 13 residues. Trimming took off 4 bases at V and 1 base at J, with 8 bases between the two ends. CDR3 nucleotides: TGTGCCAGCAGCCGACAGGTGTCCTACGAGCAGTACTTC. Its translation: CASSRQVSYEQYF.

DNA of the CDR3: TGTGCCAGCAGTGATGGGACAGGCCGGCGGGCTAATGAAAAACTGTTTTTT. Its protein is CASSDGTGRRANEKLFF. This chain links TRBV25-1 with TRBJ1-4; TRBD1 agrees at 8 bases. CDR3 size: 17 residues. Germline V gene sequence: CDR1 MGHDK, CDR2 SYGVNS. J gave up 3 bases and V 3 bases, and 9 bases lay outside the gene matches.

The V gene is TRBV4-2, the J gene TRBJ2-3; 10 bases agree with TRBD2. The CDR3 extends over 16 amino acids. Germline trimming cut 1 base from V and 2 bases from J; bases unmatched to any gene: 3. Germline CDR1 and CDR2: LGHNA and YNFKEQ. Here the CDR3 reads CASSQGTSGYTDTQYF. The CDR3 DNA is TGTGCCAGCAGCCAAGGGACTAGCGGATACACAGATACGCAGTATTTT.

The J gene is TRBJ1-2, the V gene TRBV5-5; 10 bases agree with TRBD1. This CDR3 contains 16 residues. The V and J ends lost 4 bases and 4 bases, in that order; junction bases with no gene match: 10. The germline CDR1 and CDR2 sequences are SGHKS and YYEKEE (reference sequence). The CDR3 DNA follows: TGTGCCAGCAGCCTCCAAAGGACAGGGGGAGGCTATGGCTACACCTTC. Translation gives CASSLQRTGGGYGYTF.

The chain couples TRBV5-1 to TRBJ2-2; the D gene is possibly TRBD1 (6 bases). The V end was cut by 4 bases, the J end by 4 bases, with 14 bases between. The CDR3 sequence is 15 residues long. Germline V gene lookup returns CDR1 SGHRS and CDR2 YFSETQ. In nucleotides, the CDR3 is TGCGCCAGCAGCACCTACAGGGTCGGCACCGGGGAGCTGTTTTTT. Translation: CASSTYRVGTGELFF.

J is TRBJ2-7 and V is TRBV7-3, with D possibly being TRBD1 or TRBD2 (5 bases each). Looked up from germline, CDR1 is SGHTA and CDR2 is FQGTGA. Trimming left V 2 bases short and J 2 bases short, with 10 bases between. CDR3 length: 14 amino acids. The CDR3 reads CASSLGGAPYEQYF. In DNA form, the CDR3 reads TGTGCCAGCAGCTTAGGGGGAGCCCCCTACGAGCAGTACTTC.

The chain carries TRBV19 and TRBJ2-7; 8 bases agree with TRBD1. This CDR3 spans 13 amino acids. J was trimmed by 3 bases and V by 6 bases; bases with no gene match: 4. Germline V lookup: CDR1 LNHDA, CDR2 SQIVND (reference sequence). CDR3 coding DNA: TGTGCCAGTAGGGGACAGGACGGCTACGAGCAGTACTTC. Translation: CASRGQDGYEQYF.

This chain joins TRBV30 and TRBJ1-5; the D is unclear. There are 13 residues in the CDR3. V was trimmed by 2 bases and J by 5 bases, leaving 10 bases between them. Germline-derived CDR1 and CDR2 are GTSNPN and SVGIG (reference sequence). CDR3 nucleotides: TGTGCCTGGAGTCGCACCTTCCATCAGCCCCAGCATTTT. It translates to CAWSRTFHQPQHF.

The gene calls are TRBV27 and TRBJ2-3; D is perhaps TRBD2 (6 bases). This CDR3 is built from 16 residues. CDR1 MNHEY and CDR2 SMNVEV come from the germline V gene (reference sequence). The V end was cut by 5 bases, the J end by 4 bases, with 19 bases between. DNA for the CDR3: TGTGCCAGCAGTCTATGGGGCGGGGTGAGGGCAGATACGCAGTATTTT. Protein sequence: CASSLWGGVRADTQYF.

V and J are TRBV7-2 and TRBJ2-3; D unresolved. Germline CDR1 SGHTA, CDR2 FQGNSA. The V gene lost 1 base and the J gene lost 2 bases, with 16 bases spanning the gap. This CDR3 is built from 17 residues. CDR3 DNA sequence: TGTGCCAGCAGCTTAGTGCCCCCGGCTAGTTTCACAGATACGCAGTATTTT. Encoded protein: CASSLVPPASFTDTQYF.

This chain uses TRBV7-2 with TRBJ1-5; D is uncertain. This CDR3 region has 15 residues. The germline V and J ends were trimmed by 2 bases and 2 bases, with 10 bases remaining between them. CDR1 and CDR2 (germline): SGHTA, FQGNSA. CDR3 residues: CASSLWGDGNQPQHF. The CDR3 nucleotides are TGTGCCAGCAGCTTATGGGGAGATGGCAATCAGCCCCAGCATTTT.

The chain carries TRBV4-1 and TRBJ1-1; D unclear. Germline CDR1 MGHRA, CDR2 YSYEKL. CDR3 size: 13 residues. Trimming took off 0 bases at V and 1 base at J, with 3 bases between the two ends. For the CDR3, the DNA is TGCGCCAGCAGCCAAGAAGAGAACACTGAAGCTTTCTTT. Amino acid sequence: CASSQEENTEAFF.

V and J are TRBV27 and TRBJ2-5; D unclear. Trimming stripped 2 bases from V and 7 bases from J, with 8 bases between. This CDR3 is built from 12 residues. The germline gives CDR1 MNHEY, CDR2 SMNVEV (reference sequence). The CDR3: CASSLPKGTQYF. The CDR3 region has the DNA TGTGCCAGCAGTTTACCGAAGGGGACCCAGTACTTC.

The chain carries TRBV7-2 and TRBJ2-2; D is undetermined. CDR1 and CDR2 from the germline V gene are SGHTA and FQGNSA. V was trimmed by 1 base and J by 4 bases, leaving 13 bases between them. The CDR3 has 16 amino acids. CDR3 region: CASSLDLLVVTGELFF. In DNA form, the CDR3 reads TGTGCCAGCAGCTTAGATCTCCTAGTCGTCACCGGGGAGCTGTTTTTT.

This clone was seen a single time. One junction end does not reproduce the germline sequence, and a read error may be involved. The chain employs TRBV30 and TRBJ2-7; 8 bases fit TRBD2. Germline CDR1 is GTSNPN and CDR2 is SVGIG (reference sequence). The CDR3 sequence is 12 residues long. Here the CDR3 reads CGWRGADNEQYF. The CDR3 DNA follows: TGTGGCTGGCGGGGGGCGGACAACGAGCAGTACTTC.

The chain joins TRBV7-6 to TRBJ2-3; 7 positions match TRBD2. V trimming: 8 bases; J trimming: 0 bases; junction bases outside the gene matches: 8. From germline, CDR1 is SGHVS and CDR2 FNYEAQ. This CDR3 region has 15 residues. CDR3 loop: CASGSLAASTDTQYF. As DNA, the CDR3 is TGTGCCAGCGGTTCCCTAGCGGCTAGCACAGATACGCAGTATTTT.

The gene calls are TRBV6-1 and TRBJ1-4; D uncertain. CDR1 MNHNS and CDR2 SASEGT come from the germline V gene. V lost 6 bases and J lost 8, with 16 bases in between. The CDR3 runs to 14 residues. Here the CDR3 reads CASSTQFTREKLFF. Written as DNA, the CDR3 is TGTGCCAGCAGCACCCAATTCACGAGGGAAAAACTGTTTTTT.

This clone came up once. V gene TRBV11-2 combines with J gene TRBJ1-1; D is ambiguous. Trimming pared 3 bases from V and 1 base from J, leaving 6 bases between. Germline CDR1 SGHAT, CDR2 FQNNGV. This CDR3 region has 13 residues. The CDR3 DNA is TGTGCCAGCAGCTTTTACACGAACACTGAAGCTTTCTTT. Translation: CASSFYTNTEAFF.

This clone came up once. The chain uses TRBV6-5 and TRBJ2-2; 7 nucleotides align to TRBD1. This CDR3 comprises 15 residues. CDR1 is MNHEY, CDR2 SVGAGI, per germline. After removal of 8 bases from V and 1 base from J, the junction contained 7 bases not matched to a gene. The CDR3 sequence: CASVSWTGNTGELFF. Written as DNA, the CDR3 is TGTGCCAGCGTTTCTTGGACAGGGAACACCGGGGAGCTGTTTTTT.

This clone showed up just once. This rearrangement joins TRBV9 to TRBJ2-1, with D maybe TRBD2 (6 bases). The CDR3 consists of 14 residues. V was cut by 0 bases and J by 7 bases, with 11 bases left in between. Germline CDR1 SGDLS, CDR2 YYNGEE. The CDR3 DNA is TGTGCCAGCAGCGTAGGTACTAGCCGTAATGAGCAGTTCTTC. This sequence encodes CASSVGTSRNEQFF.

The chain recombines TRBV19 with TRBJ1-1; maybe TRBD1 (6 bases). From germline, CDR1 is LNHDA and CDR2 SQIVND (reference sequence). CDR3 length: 11 residues. The V gene lost 7 bases and the J gene lost 5 bases, with 8 bases spanning the gap. The CDR3 DNA reads TGTGCCAGTAAGGGGGTAACTGAAGCTTTCTTT. Its translation: CASKGVTEAFF.

The CDR3 sequence is CASSLHQMNTEAFF. CDR3 DNA sequence: TGTGCCAGCAGCTTACATCAGATGAACACTGAAGCTTTCTTT. V is TRBV7-2 and J is TRBJ1-1; no clear D gene. The germline gives CDR1 SGHTA, CDR2 FQGNSA. The CDR3 consists of 14 residues. Trimming pared 2 bases from V and 0 bases from J, leaving 7 bases between.

V gene TRBV5-1 combines with J gene TRBJ2-5; 7 nucleotides match TRBD2. The tail of the sequence fits TRBJ2-7 better, so the J call may be wrong. CDR3 length: 15 amino acids. Germline V lookup: CDR1 SGHRS, CDR2 YFSETQ. In DNA, the CDR3 is TGCGCCAGCAGCCCACGAGGGACTATGTCTTACGAGCAGTACTTC. Translation gives CASSPRGTMSYEQYF.

This chain joins TRBV6-1 and TRBJ2-3; 9 bases match TRBD1. J lost 1 base, V lost 3 bases, and 2 bases had no gene match. The CDR3 length is 15 residues. The germline V gene has CDR1 MNHNS and CDR2 SASEGT. CDR3 region: CASSDWTGGTDTQYF. The CDR3 nucleotides are TGTGCCAGCAGTGATTGGACAGGGGGCACAGATACGCAGTATTTT.

The chain uses TRBV27 and TRBJ1-2; D not resolved. Germline CDR1 MNHEY, CDR2 SMNVEV (reference sequence). The V and J ends lost 5 bases and 2 bases respectively, with 6 bases between them. The CDR3 sequence is 12 residues long. The CDR3 loop is CASSPTNYGYTF. DNA of the CDR3: TGTGCCAGCAGTCCTACAAACTATGGCTACACCTTC.